This TCR beta chain came from a study of T cell repertoires in cytomegalovirus infection. About the study: CMV infection and matching HLA type were both indicated by public TCR beta signatures.

TCRdb called the reads again in MiXCR, with one record for every CDR3 protein. The data contain approximately 500,000 distinct CDR3 sequences, less than 30% of them seen just once; the ten biggest clones take up approximately 13%. For this clonotype: Antigen: not known.

CDR3 size: 13 residues. Trimming cost V 6 bases and J 0 bases, with 9 bases left between them. Germline V gives CDR1 DFQATT, CDR2 SNEGSKA (reference sequence). Study-wide points: Carriers of CMV plus the relevant HLA were identified by cumulative public TCR beta family frequency. Dominating the ex vivo response were TCR beta clonotypes that were CMV-specific and HLA-C-restricted.

Material for sequencing was PBMCs. V gene TRBV20-1 combines with J gene TRBJ2-4, with D unresolved. The TCR was taken from a human donor in good health (CMV status not recorded). Some clones in this sample may be carry-over from other donors' samples. The CDR3 is CSANLLAKNIQYF. The CDR3 nucleotides are TGCAGTGCCAATCTGCTAGCCAAAAACATTCAGTACTTC.